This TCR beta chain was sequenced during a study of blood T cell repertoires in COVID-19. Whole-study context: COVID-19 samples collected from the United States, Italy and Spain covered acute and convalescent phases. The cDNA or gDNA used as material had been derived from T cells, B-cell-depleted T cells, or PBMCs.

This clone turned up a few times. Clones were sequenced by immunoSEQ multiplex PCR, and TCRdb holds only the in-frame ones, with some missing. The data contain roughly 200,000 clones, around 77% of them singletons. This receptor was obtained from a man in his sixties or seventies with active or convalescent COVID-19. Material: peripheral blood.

CDR3 amino acids: CASSRAGLWYEQYF. CDR3 sequence (DNA): TGCGCCAGCAGCCGCGCGGGACTTTGGTACGAGCAGTACTTC. The chain uses TRBV4-1 and TRBJ2-7; weak D call: TRBD2 (6 bases). The CDR3 has 14 residues. V was clipped by 4 bases and J by 4 bases, with 14 bases between them. Germline V lookup: CDR1 MGHRA, CDR2 YSYEKL.